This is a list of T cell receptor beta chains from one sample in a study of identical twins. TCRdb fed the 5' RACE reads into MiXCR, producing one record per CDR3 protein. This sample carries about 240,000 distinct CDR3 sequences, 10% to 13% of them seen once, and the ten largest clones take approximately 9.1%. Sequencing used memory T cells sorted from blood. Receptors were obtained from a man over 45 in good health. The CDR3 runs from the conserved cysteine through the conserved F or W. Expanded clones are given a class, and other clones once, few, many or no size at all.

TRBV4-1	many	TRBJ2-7	CASSQHRQGDYEQYF
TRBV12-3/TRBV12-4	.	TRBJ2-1	CASSLLAARNEQFF
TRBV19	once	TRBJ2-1	CASSIMAAYNEQFF
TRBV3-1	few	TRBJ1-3	CASTPGWDSGNTIYF
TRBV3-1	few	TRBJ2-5	CASSPRPGARETQYF
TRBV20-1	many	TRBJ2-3	CSASSGVPDTQYF
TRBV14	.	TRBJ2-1	CASSHRLAGAPNEQFF
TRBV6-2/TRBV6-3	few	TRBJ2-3	CASNQFRGLAADTQYF
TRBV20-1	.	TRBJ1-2	CSARTGFPGYTF
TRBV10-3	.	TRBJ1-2	CAISPGQGGLGYTF
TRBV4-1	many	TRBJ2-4	CASSQDSAELNIQYF
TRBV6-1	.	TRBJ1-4	CASSGQANEKLFF
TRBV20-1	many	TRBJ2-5	CSATMAGQQETQYF
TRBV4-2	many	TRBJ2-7	CASSQYPKGTASYEQYF
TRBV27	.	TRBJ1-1	CASRVLAFGRTEAFF
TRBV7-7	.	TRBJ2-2	CASSASPNTGELFF
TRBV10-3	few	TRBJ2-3	CAISESNSGQDTQYF
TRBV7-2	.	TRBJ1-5	CASSTGLGSNQPQHF
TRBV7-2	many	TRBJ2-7	CASSLIGLVAYEQYF
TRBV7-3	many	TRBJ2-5	CASSRPGETQYF
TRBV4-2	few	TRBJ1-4	CASSQESNEKLFF
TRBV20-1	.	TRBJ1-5	CSARMGGYQPQHF
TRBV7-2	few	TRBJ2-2	CASSLGPPGRAGNTGELFF
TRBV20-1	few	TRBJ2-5	CSAHRGLGKTQYF
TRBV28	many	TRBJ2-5	CASSFWGPWETQYF
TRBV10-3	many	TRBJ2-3	CAISGTDTQYF
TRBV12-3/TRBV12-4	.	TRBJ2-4	CASLSSVSHIQYF
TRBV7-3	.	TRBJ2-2	CASSKYGNQRVGELFF
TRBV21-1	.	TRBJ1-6	CASSIGWDRENSPLHF
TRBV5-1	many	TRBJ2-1	CASSLGGTNNEQFF
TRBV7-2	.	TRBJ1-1	CASSTTGGGNTEAFF
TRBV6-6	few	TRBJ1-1	CASSYRAGTEAFF
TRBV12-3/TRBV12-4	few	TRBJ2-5	CASSFPGQIAETQYF
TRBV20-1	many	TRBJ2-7	CSARALGTMAYEQYF
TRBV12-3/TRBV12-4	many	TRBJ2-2	CASSLWGPDTGELFF
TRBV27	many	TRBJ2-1	CASSLPGTRKFF
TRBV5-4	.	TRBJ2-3	CASSIIPGADTQYF
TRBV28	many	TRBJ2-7	CASSLSYFSSYEQYF
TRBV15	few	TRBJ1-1	CATSRDQNTEAFF
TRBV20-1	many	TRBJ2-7	CSTPPRDRSSYEQYF
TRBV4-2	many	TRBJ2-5	CASSQGGGQETQYF
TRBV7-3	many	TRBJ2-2	CASSLNPRPTGELFF
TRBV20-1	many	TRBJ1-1	CSAREITGVGTEAFF
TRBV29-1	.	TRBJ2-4	CSAMRGTAKNIQYF
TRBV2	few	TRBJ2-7	CATAPVIDEQYF
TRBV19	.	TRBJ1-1	CASSIDGGTGTEAFF
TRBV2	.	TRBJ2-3	CASRLLAGGPDTQYF
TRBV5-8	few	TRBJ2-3	CASSRISTGAVTDTQYF
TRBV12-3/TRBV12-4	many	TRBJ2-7	CASSLGTATYEQYF
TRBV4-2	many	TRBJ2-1	CASSQGAGGRNEQFF
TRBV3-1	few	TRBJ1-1	CASSQRGTGSAFF
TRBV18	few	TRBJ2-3	CASSPQTGSDTQYF
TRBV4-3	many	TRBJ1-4	CASSQDIGQGTQKLFF